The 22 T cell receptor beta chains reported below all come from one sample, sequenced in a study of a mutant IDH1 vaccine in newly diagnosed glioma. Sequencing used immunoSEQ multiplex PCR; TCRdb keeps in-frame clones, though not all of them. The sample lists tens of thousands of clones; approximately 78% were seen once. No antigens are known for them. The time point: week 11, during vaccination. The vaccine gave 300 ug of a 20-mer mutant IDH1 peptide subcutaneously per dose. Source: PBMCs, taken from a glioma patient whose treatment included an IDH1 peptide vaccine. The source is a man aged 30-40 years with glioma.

The CDR3 sequence is CASSVLLDYGYTF. DNA for the CDR3: TGTGCCAGCAGTGTGCTTTTGGACTATGGCTACACCTTC. The chain carries TRBV6-1 and TRBJ1-2; D is ambiguous. Germline CDR1 MNHNS, CDR2 SASEGT. Trimming removed 4 bases at V and 3 bases at J, with 9 bases between. The CDR3 contains 13 residues.

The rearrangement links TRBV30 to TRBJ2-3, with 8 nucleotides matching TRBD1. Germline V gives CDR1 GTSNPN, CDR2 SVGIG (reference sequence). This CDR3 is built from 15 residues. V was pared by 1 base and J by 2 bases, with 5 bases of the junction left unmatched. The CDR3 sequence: CAWSEGRGHTDTQYF. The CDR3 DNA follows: TGTGCCTGGAGTGAGGGCAGGGGGCACACAGATACGCAGTATTTT.

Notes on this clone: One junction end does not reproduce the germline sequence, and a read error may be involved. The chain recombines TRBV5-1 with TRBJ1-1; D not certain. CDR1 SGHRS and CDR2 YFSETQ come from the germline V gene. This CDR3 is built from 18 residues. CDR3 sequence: CASSLVIGGNDMNTEAFF. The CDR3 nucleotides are TGCGCCAGCAGCTTGGTTATAGGAGGCAATGATATGAATACTGAAGCTTTCTTT.

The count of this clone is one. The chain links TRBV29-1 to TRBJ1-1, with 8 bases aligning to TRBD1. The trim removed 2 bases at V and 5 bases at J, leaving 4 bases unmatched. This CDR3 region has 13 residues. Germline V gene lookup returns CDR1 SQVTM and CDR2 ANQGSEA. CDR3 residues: CSVEKQGATEAFF. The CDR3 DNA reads TGCAGCGTTGAAAAGCAGGGGGCTACTGAAGCTTTCTTT. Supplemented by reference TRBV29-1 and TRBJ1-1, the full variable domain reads SAVISQKPSRDICQRGTSLTIQCQVDSQVTMMFWYRQQPGQSLTLIATANQGSEATYESGFVIDKFPISRPNLTFSTLTVSNMSPEDSSIYLCSVEKQGATEAFFGQGTRLTVV.

The CDR3 is CASSLGPTVANTEAFF. DNA for the CDR3: TGTGCCAGCAGCTTGGGACCAACCGTAGCAAACACTGAAGCTTTCTTT. The V call is TRBV11-3, the J call TRBJ1-1; maybe TRBD1 (5 bases). Per the germline V gene, CDR1 is SGHNT and CDR2 is YENEEA. The CDR3 runs to 16 residues. V shed 3 bases and J shed 2 bases, with 16 bases lying between them.

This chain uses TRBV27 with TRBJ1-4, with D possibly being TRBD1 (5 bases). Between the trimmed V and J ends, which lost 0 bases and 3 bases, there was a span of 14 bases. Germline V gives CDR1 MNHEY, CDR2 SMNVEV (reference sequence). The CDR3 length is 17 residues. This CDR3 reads CASSLSSGDSANEKLFF. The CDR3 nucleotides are TGTGCCAGCAGTTTATCGTCGGGGGATAGCGCTAATGAAAAACTGTTTTTT.

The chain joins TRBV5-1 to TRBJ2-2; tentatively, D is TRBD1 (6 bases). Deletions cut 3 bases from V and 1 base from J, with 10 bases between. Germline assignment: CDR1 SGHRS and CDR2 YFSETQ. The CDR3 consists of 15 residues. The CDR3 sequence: CASSWGQGNTGELFF. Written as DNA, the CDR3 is TGCGCCAGCAGCTGGGGGCAGGGGAACACCGGGGAGCTGTTTTTT.

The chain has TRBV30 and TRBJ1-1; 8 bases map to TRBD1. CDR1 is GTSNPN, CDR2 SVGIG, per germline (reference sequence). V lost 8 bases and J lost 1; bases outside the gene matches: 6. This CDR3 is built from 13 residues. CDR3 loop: CAGTGDTNTEAFF. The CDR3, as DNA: TGTGCCGGGACAGGTGATACGAACACTGAAGCTTTCTTT.

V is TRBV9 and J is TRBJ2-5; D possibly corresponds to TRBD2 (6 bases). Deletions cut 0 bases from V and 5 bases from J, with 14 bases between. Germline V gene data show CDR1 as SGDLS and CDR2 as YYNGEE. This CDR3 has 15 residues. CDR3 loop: CASSVGVGSGETQYF. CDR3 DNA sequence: TGTGCCAGCAGCGTAGGGGTCGGGAGTGGCGAGACCCAGTACTTC.

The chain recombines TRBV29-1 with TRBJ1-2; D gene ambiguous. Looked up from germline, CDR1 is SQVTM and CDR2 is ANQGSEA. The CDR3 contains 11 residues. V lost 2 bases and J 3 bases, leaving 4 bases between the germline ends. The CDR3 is CSVERDYGYTF. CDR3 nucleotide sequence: TGCAGCGTTGAACGGGACTATGGCTACACCTTC. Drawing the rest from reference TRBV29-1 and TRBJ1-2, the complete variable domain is SAVISQKPSRDICQRGTSLTIQCQVDSQVTMMFWYRQQPGQSLTLIATANQGSEATYESGFVIDKFPISRPNLTFSTLTVSNMSPEDSSIYLCSVERDYGYTFGSGTRLTVV.

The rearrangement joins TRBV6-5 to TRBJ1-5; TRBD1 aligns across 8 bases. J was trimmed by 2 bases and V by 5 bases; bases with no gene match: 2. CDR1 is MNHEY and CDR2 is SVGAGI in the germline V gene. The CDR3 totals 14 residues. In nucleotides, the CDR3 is TGTGCCAGCAGTGGGGGACAGGGCAATCAGCCCCAGCATTTT. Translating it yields CASSGGQGNQPQHF.

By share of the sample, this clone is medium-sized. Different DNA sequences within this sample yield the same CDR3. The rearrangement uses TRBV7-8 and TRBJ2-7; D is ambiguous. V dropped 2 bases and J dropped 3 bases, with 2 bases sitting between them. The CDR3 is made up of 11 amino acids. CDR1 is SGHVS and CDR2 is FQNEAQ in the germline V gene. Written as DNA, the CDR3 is TGTGCCAGCAGCTTATACTACGAGCAGTACTTC. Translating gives CASSLYYEQYF.

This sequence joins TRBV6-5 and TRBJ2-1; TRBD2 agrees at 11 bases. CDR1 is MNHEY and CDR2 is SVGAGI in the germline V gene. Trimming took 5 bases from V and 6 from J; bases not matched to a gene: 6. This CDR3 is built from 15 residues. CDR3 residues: CASSPGTSGPNEQFF. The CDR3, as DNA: TGTGCCAGCAGTCCCGGGACTAGCGGACCCAATGAGCAGTTCTTC.

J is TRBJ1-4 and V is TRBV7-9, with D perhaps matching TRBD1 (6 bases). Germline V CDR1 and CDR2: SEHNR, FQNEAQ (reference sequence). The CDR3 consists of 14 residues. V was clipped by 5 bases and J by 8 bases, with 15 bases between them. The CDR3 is CASSPGRGTEKLFF. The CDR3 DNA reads TGTGCCAGCAGCCCTGGCCGGGGGACAGAAAAACTGTTTTTT.

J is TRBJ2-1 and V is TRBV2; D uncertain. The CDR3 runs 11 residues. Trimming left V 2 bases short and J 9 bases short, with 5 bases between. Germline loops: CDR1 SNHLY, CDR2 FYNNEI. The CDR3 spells CASSEFGEQFF. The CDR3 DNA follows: TGTGCCAGCAGTGAATTTGGTGAGCAGTTCTTC.

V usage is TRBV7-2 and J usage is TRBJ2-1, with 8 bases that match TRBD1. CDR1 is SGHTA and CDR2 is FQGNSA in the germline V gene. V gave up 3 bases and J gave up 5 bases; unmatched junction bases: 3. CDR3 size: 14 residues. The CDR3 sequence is CASSFRDRHNEQFF. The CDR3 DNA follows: TGTGCCAGCAGCTTCCGGGACAGGCACAATGAGCAGTTCTTC.

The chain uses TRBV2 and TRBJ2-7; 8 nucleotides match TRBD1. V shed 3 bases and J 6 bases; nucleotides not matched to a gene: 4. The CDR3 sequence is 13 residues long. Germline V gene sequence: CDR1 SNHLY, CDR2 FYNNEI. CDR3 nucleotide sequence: TGTGCCAGCAGTGACAGGGGGCTTGGCGAGCAGTACTTC. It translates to CASSDRGLGEQYF.

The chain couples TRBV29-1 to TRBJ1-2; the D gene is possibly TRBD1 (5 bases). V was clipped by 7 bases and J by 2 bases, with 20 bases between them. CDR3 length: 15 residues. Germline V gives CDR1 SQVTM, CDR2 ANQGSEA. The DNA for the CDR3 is TGCAGCGCCTCAACCCCGGGACGGGGAAACTATGGCTACACCTTC. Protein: CSASTPGRGNYGYTF.

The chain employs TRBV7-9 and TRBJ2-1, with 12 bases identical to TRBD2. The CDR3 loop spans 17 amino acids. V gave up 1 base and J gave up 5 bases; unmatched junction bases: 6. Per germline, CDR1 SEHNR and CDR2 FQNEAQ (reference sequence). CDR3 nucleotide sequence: TGTGCCAGCAGCTTAGGACTAGCGGGAGCTATCGACAATGAGCAGTTCTTC. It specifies CASSLGLAGAIDNEQFF.

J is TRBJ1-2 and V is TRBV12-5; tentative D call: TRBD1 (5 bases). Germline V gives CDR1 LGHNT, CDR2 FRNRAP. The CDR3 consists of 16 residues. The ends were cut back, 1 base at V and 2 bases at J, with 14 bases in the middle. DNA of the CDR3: TGTGCTAGTGGTTTGGAATTCCCGGGACGGAACTATGGCTACACCTTC. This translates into CASGLEFPGRNYGYTF.

The CDR3: CASGDLLVGSGRNTGELFF. The CDR3 DNA reads TGTGCCAGCGGCGACCTCCTCGTGGGTTCGGGAAGGAATACCGGGGAGCTGTTTTTT. This chain joins TRBV7-9 and TRBJ2-2; weak D call: TRBD2 (5 bases). The CDR3 length is 19 residues. Germline V gene lookup returns CDR1 SEHNR and CDR2 FQNEAQ (reference sequence). V was cut by 8 bases and J by 5 bases, with 30 bases left in between.

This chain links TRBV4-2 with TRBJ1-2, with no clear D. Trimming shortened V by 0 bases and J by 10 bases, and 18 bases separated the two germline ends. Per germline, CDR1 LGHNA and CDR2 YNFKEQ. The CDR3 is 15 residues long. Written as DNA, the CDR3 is TGTGCCAGCAGCCAAGATGGCGGCAGGATTCAAACCTACACCTTC. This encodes CASSQDGGRIQTYTF.